A single sample is the source of the 4 T cell receptor beta chains below, sequenced in a study of identical twins. From the 5' RACE reads, TCRdb called clonotypes with MiXCR, one entry per CDR3 protein. This sample has roughly 720,000 distinct CDR3 sequences, with 15% to 20% found just once. This same sample was also taken into another study, of T cells expressing NK-cell markers.

Specimen: PBMCs. Receptors were obtained from a woman aged 18-29 years in good health.

This sequence joins TRBV7-2 and TRBJ2-6; the D is unclear. Germline CDR1 reads SGHTA; CDR2 reads FQGNSA. V was trimmed by 4 bases and J by 0 bases, leaving 10 bases between them. CDR3 length equals 16 residues. The CDR3 region has the DNA TGTGCCAGCAGCTCACTGGGTTTCTCTGGGGCCAACGTCCTGACTTTC. Residues: CASSSLGFSGANVLTF. The entire variable domain, with the rest obtained from reference TRBV7-2 and TRBJ2-6, is as follows: GAGVSQSPSNKVTEKGKDVELRCDPISGHTALYWYRQSLGQGLEFLIYFQGNSAPDKSGLPSDRFSAERTGGSVSTLTIQRTQQEDSAVYLCASSSLGFSGANVLTFGAGSRLTVL.

The sample holds a few counts of this clonotype. This sequence joins TRBV20-1 and TRBJ2-1; D uncertain. Trimming took 5 bases from V and 5 from J, leaving 16 bases between them. CDR1 DFQATT and CDR2 SNEGSKA come from the germline V gene (reference sequence). The CDR3 is 14 amino acids. The chain's CDR3 is CSASGHTGNNEQFF. CDR3 bases: TGCAGTGCTTCGGGTCACACTGGTAACAATGAGCAGTTCTTC.

The rearrangement joins TRBV11-2 to TRBJ2-3; possibly TRBD2 for D (5 bases). Germline CDR1 is SGHAT and CDR2 is FQNNGV. The CDR3 has 15 amino acids. Trimming took 10 bases from V and 5 from J, leaving 22 bases between them. CDR3 sequence (DNA): TGTGCCACCAGAGCAACGGCCACGGGGAAAGATACGCAGTATTTT. It translates to CATRATATGKDTQYF.

This clonotype was counted a few times. The CDR3 DNA reads TGTGCCAGCAGCCTACCGACCCAGGCCCAGTTCTTC. Amino acid sequence: CASSLPTQAQFF. This rearrangement joins TRBV7-8 to TRBJ2-1; no reliable D call. Germline V gene sequence: CDR1 SGHVS, CDR2 FQNEAQ. This CDR3 spans 12 amino acids. Trimming pared 5 bases from V and 13 bases from J, leaving 15 bases between.